A single sample gave rise to the 4 T cell receptor beta chains below, sequenced in a study of cytomegalovirus exposure and HLA in healthy donors. A multiplex PCR was run with 60 Vbeta primers and 13 Jbeta primers. The table came from immunoSEQ multiplex PCR; TCRdb's copy has only in-frame clones and leaves some out. Of fewer than 100,000 clones listed, roughly three quarters are singletons. The sample consisted of PBMCs. The source is a female donor in good health and CMV-seronegative.

The chain couples TRBV30 to TRBJ1-2, with TRBD1 matching 7 bases. The CDR3 runs 13 residues. In germline, CDR1 is GTSNPN, CDR2 SVGIG (reference sequence). V shed 4 bases, J shed 4 bases, and the junction held 6 bases outside the gene matches. For the CDR3, the DNA is TGTGCCTGGATCCGACAGGGTGGCTATGGCTACACCTTC. Residues: CAWIRQGGYGYTF.

The chain combines TRBV6-1 with TRBJ2-7, with 9 bases that match TRBD1. J gave up 2 bases and V 4 bases, and 6 bases lay outside the gene matches. This CDR3 has 15 amino acids. Germline V gives CDR1 MNHNS, CDR2 SASEGT. The chain's CDR3 is CASSGLTGGPYEQYF. Here the CDR3 DNA reads TGTGCCAGCAGTGGGTTGACAGGGGGTCCCTACGAGCAGTACTTC.

The CDR3 reads CASSERRRQGANGNTIYF. CDR3 nucleotide sequence: TGTGCCAGCAGTGAAAGACGACGACAGGGGGCAAACGGAAACACCATATATTTT. The gene calls are TRBV6-1 and TRBJ1-3; 10 bases map to TRBD1. Trimming at V came to 2 bases and at J to 4 bases, leaving 11 bases not matched to a gene. The CDR3 has 18 residues. CDR1 MNHNS and CDR2 SASEGT come from the germline V gene.

This chain uses TRBV6-1 with TRBJ1-3; no firm D call. The V gene's germline CDR1 is MNHNS and CDR2 SASEGT. The CDR3 is 14 amino acids. Trimming removed 5 bases from V and 5 bases from J, with 13 bases in between. The CDR3: CASSWAHGRNTIYF. The CDR3 DNA follows: TGTGCCAGCAGTTGGGCCCACGGCAGAAACACCATATATTTT.